This TCR beta chain comes out of a study of blood T cells in healthy people across ages. CDR3 length: 12 amino acids. Germline V lookup: CDR1 SEHNR, CDR2 FQNEAQ (reference sequence). Losses at the gene ends were 5 bases for V and 10 bases for J; bases not matched to a gene: 5. Through a sample-barcoded 5' primer and a J-beta primer mix, a second PCR was run for 7 to 11 cycles. One entry per CDR3 protein, called by TCRdb with MiXCR from the 5' RACE reads. The data show roughly 790,000 distinct CDR3 sequences, approximately 43% seen once. The chain is built from TRBV7-9 and TRBJ2-1, with TRBD1 matching 7 bases. Material for sequencing was blood. This clonotype originated in a woman aged 55-70 years in good health. CDR3 loop: CASSKDRDEQFF. The CDR3, as DNA: TGTGCCAGCAGCAAAGACAGGGACGAGCAGTTCTTC.